Listed below are T cell receptor beta chains from one sample, sequenced in a study of vaccination and CD4 T cells after COVID-19. In TCRdb, the PCR reads were re-called with MiXCR into one record per CDR3 protein. The sample includes 9,500 to 15,000 distinct CDR3 sequences, 45% to 50% seen only once; the top ten take roughly a fifth. Their antigens remain unidentified. The sequencing input was CD4+ T cells from blood, cultured in vitro. The source of these receptors is a human donor who had recovered from COVID-19. The CDR3 runs from the conserved cysteine through the conserved F or W. A D gene is named only where the DNA matches it firmly. A row's size may be missing; if present it is once, few, many or a size class.

>TRBV19|TRBJ1-1|TRBD1|-
CASSPGTGGVNTEAFF
TGTGCCAGTAGTCCAGGGACAGGGGGCGTAAACACTGAAGCTTTCTTT
>TRBV19|TRBJ2-1|-|-
CASSTQTGMIQFF
TGTGCCAGTAGTACTCAGACGGGAATGATTCAGTTCTTC
>TRBV6-1|TRBJ2-3|-|-
CASSNTDTQYF
TGTGCCAGCAGCAACACAGATACGCAGTATTTT
>TRBV7-2|TRBJ1-5|-|few
CASSGKGWINQPQHF
TGTGCCAGCAGCGGGAAGGGTTGGATCAATCAGCCCCAGCATTTT
>TRBV4-1|TRBJ2-5|TRBD2|-
CASSQSAGTSGSAGETQYF
TGCGCCAGCAGCCAATCTGCCGGGACTAGCGGGAGCGCTGGGGAGACCCAGTACTTC
>TRBV5-6|TRBJ1-1|-|-
CASTSRGGRAFF
TGTGCCAGCACAAGCAGGGGCGGCAGGGCTTTCTTT
>TRBV18|TRBJ2-1|TRBD1|few
CASSRPGQGAYNEQFF
TGTGCCAGCTCACGGCCGGGACAGGGGGCCTACAATGAGCAGTTCTTC
>TRBV10-2|TRBJ1-5|TRBD1|-
CASSWDSGNQPQHF
TGCGCCAGCAGCTGGGACAGCGGCAATCAGCCCCAGCATTTT
>TRBV20-1|TRBJ2-3|-|-
CSALIGGGIDTQYF
TGCAGTGCCCTCATCGGGGGAGGAATAGATACGCAGTATTTT
>TRBV29-1|TRBJ2-7|TRBD2|-
CSVGELAGEEQYF
TGCAGCGTTGGAGAACTAGCGGGAGAAGAGCAGTACTTC
>TRBV24-1|TRBJ2-7|TRBD2|once
CATSDPGTSGRPGEQYF
TGTGCCACCAGTGATCCCGGGACTAGCGGGAGGCCGGGAGAGCAGTACTTC
>TRBV24-1|TRBJ2-1|-|-
CATSDPGDEQFF
TGTGCCACCAGTGATCCTGGGGATGAGCAGTTCTTC
>TRBV7-2|TRBJ1-1|-|-
CASSYRGGNTEAFF
TGTGCCAGCAGCTACCGAGGGGGAAACACTGAAGCTTTCTTT
>TRBV20-1|TRBJ1-5|TRBD1|-
CSARPRGTAYNQPQHF
TGCAGTGCTAGACCCCGAGGGACAGCATATAATCAGCCCCAGCATTTT
>TRBV20-1|TRBJ2-7|-|-
CSARGVAENYEQYF
TGCAGTGCTAGGGGCGTAGCGGAAAACTACGAGCAGTACTTC
>TRBV20-1|TRBJ2-7|TRBD2|-
CSARAGLAETYEQYF
TGCAGTGCTAGAGCGGGACTAGCGGAAACCTACGAGCAGTACTTC
>TRBV6-5|TRBJ2-6|-|-
CASSSTRGAGANVLTF
TGTGCCAGCAGTTCGACCAGGGGTGCCGGGGCCAACGTCCTGACTTTC
>TRBV24-1|TRBJ2-7|TRBD1|-
CATSDSGQGAAYEQYF
TGTGCCACCAGTGACTCGGGACAGGGGGCAGCCTACGAGCAGTACTTC
>TRBV10-3|TRBJ2-7|-|few
CAISEWSGASYEQYF
TGTGCCATCAGTGAGTGGAGTGGGGCTTCCTACGAGCAGTACTTC
>TRBV20-1|TRBJ2-7|TRBD2|-
CSARAPSLAGPYEQYF
TGCAGTGCTAGAGCTCCATCACTAGCGGGACCCTACGAGCAGTACTTC
>TRBV4-1|TRBJ1-6|-|few
CASSQSALTVNSPLHF
TGCGCCAGCAGCCAATCGGCACTGACAGTTAATTCACCCCTCCACTTT
>TRBV24-1|TRBJ1-2|TRBD1|few
CATSDWDRGHYGYTF
TGTGCCACCAGTGATTGGGACAGGGGACACTATGGCTACACCTTC
>TRBV30|TRBJ1-1|-|once
CAWSPSRQSEAFF
TGTGCCTGGAGTCCCTCTCGACAGTCTGAAGCTTTCTTT
>TRBV20-1|TRBJ1-1|-|-
CSERSPNTEAFF
TGCAGTGAAAGGTCCCCGAACACTGAAGCTTTCTTT
>TRBV7-3|TRBJ2-3|TRBD2|-
CASSPAASGSPSTDTQYF
TGTGCCAGCAGCCCGGCGGCTAGCGGGAGCCCGAGCACAGATACGCAGTATTTT
>TRBV20-1|TRBJ2-7|-|-
CSAAQGLLYEQYF
TGCAGTGCTGCGCAGGGGCTCCTCTACGAGCAGTACTTC
>TRBV5-1|TRBJ1-5|-|-
CASSSLPGYSNQPQHF
TGCGCCAGCAGCTCCCTCCCAGGGTATAGCAATCAGCCCCAGCATTTT